The clone carrying this T cell receptor (beta chain) was counted only a few times. Its antigen is unidentified. The ends lost 8 bases at V and 4 bases at J; junction bases unmatched: 5. Germline values: CDR1 KGHSH, CDR2 LQKENI. This CDR3 comprises 14 residues. This entry comes from a study of early T cells in non-severe SARS-CoV-2 infection. In the study overall: The authors sequenced bulk RNA from unsorted whole blood, leaving chains unpaired.

Study findings and constraints: Private and CD4 specificities were missed by VDJdb matching, which favored anti-spike CD8 responses.

The protocol attached unique molecular identifiers to individual cDNA molecules. MiXCR was run by TCRdb on the 5' RACE reads, yielding one entry per CDR3 protein. This sample carries about 52,000 distinct CDR3 sequences, under 8.5% of them seen once, and the ten largest clones take roughly 4.2%. This sequence joins TRBV18 and TRBJ2-1, with TRBD2 matching 10 bases. The source is an adult who was a healthcare worker with PCR-confirmed SARS-CoV-2 infection or an uninfected control (not recorded which). The sample comprised whole blood. CDR3: CASTQRGGYNEQFF. The CDR3 nucleotides read TGTGCCAGCACACAGCGGGGGGGTTACAATGAGCAGTTCTTC.